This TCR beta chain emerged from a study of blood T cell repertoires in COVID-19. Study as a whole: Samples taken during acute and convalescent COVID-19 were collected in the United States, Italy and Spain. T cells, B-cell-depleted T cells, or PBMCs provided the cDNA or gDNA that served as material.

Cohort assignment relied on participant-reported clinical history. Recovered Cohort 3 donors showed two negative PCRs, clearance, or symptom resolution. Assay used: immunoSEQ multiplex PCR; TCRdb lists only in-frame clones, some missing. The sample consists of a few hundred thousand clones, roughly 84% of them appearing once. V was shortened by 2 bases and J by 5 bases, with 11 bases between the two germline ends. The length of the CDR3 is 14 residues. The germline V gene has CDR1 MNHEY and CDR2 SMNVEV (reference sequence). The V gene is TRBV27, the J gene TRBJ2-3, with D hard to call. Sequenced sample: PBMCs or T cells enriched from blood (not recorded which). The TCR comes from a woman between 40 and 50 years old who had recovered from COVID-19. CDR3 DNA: TGTGCCAGCAGTTTAACCCGGGTTGTAGATACGCAGTATTTT. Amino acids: CASSLTRVVDTQYF.